These 21 T cell receptor beta chains were all obtained from the same sample, sequenced in a study of blood T cell repertoires in COVID-19. Repertoires were generated with immunoSEQ multiplex PCR, while TCRdb's copy carries only in-frame clones and drops some. The sample holds roughly 150,000 clones; more than 75% are singletons and the top ten take 4.2%. The material sequenced was peripheral blood. Source of these receptors: a man aged 60 to 75 with acute or convalescent COVID-19.

V is TRBV19 and J is TRBJ2-7; 13 nucleotides agree with TRBD2. The CDR3 length is 17 residues. The V gene end was trimmed by 3 bases and the J gene end by 2 bases; junction bases not matched to a gene: 7. Germline V gene lookup returns CDR1 LNHDA and CDR2 SQIVND (reference sequence). CDR3 DNA: TGTGCCAGTAGTATTGGGACTAGCGGGATAACGGCCTACGAGCAGTACTTC. It encodes CASSIGTSGITAYEQYF.

This chain joins TRBV19 and TRBJ2-7, with D maybe TRBD1 (6 bases). This CDR3 comprises 14 residues. V gave up 3 bases and J gave up 0 bases, with 9 bases separating them. CDR1 is LNHDA and CDR2 is SQIVND in the germline V gene (reference sequence). The CDR3 bases are TGTGCCAGTAGTATTACAGGGCGCTCCTACGAGCAGTACTTC. Translating gives CASSITGRSYEQYF.

The gene calls are TRBV5-4 and TRBJ2-5; TRBD1 matches 7 bases. Per the germline V gene, CDR1 is SGHNT and CDR2 is YYREEE (reference sequence). With V trimmed by 4 bases and J by 5 bases, 8 bases remained unmatched. The length of the CDR3 is 14 residues. CDR3 sequence (DNA): TGTGCCAGCAGCGGGGGACAGCCGGGGGAGACCCAGTACTTC. Protein sequence: CASSGGQPGETQYF.

This sequence joins TRBV15 and TRBJ2-1; 8 bases match TRBD2. The ends lost 3 bases at V and 6 bases at J; junction bases unmatched: 4. The CDR3 runs 14 residues. Germline V gives CDR1 LNHNV, CDR2 YYDKDF (reference sequence). CDR3 sequence (DNA): TGTGCCACCAGCAGCGGGACTAGAGTCAATGAGCAGTTCTTC. Translated, it gives CATSSGTRVNEQFF.

This clone has at least ten counts. The genes are TRBV2 and TRBJ2-1; TRBD2 aligns across 9 bases. Germline values: CDR1 SNHLY, CDR2 FYNNEI. The CDR3 spans 15 residues. The V and J ends lost 6 bases and 6 bases, in that order; junction bases with no gene match: 9. CDR3 amino acids: CASSGGSGRPNEQFF. The CDR3 DNA sequence: TGTGCCAGCAGCGGGGGTAGCGGGAGACCCAATGAGCAGTTCTTC.

This clone was detected a few times. The J gene is TRBJ1-2, the V gene TRBV5-1; TRBD1 is a possible D gene (6 bases). Germline loops: CDR1 SGHRS, CDR2 YFSETQ. The CDR3 has 12 amino acids. V was pared by 5 bases and J by 7 bases, with 12 bases between. The chain's CDR3 is CASSGGALGYTF. The CDR3 nucleotides are TGCGCCAGCAGTGGGGGGGCTCTTGGCTACACCTTC.

This chain joins TRBV6-2 or TRBV6-3 and TRBJ2-7; the match to TRBD2 covers 14 bases. V shed 6 bases and J 3 bases; nucleotides not matched to a gene: 4. The CDR3 extends over 15 amino acids. The germline V gene encodes CDR1 MNHEY and CDR2 SVGEGT. The CDR3 bases are TGTGCCAGCAGCCGGGGGACTAGCGGGAGCTACGAGCAGTACTTC. This gives the protein CASSRGTSGSYEQYF.

V gene TRBV7-3 combines with J gene TRBJ2-3, with TRBD2 matching over 11 bases. Germline CDR1 is SGHTA and CDR2 is FQGTGA. After removal of 4 bases from V and 14 bases from J, the junction contained 14 bases not matched to a gene. CDR3 size: 15 residues. The CDR3 DNA sequence: TGTGCCAGCAGCTCGGATTCCGGGACTAGCGGCCACCGGTATTTT. Translated, it gives CASSSDSGTSGHRYF.

V is TRBV19 and J is TRBJ2-7; unclear D gene. Trimming left V 2 bases short and J 7 bases short, with 12 bases between. Germline V gene lookup returns CDR1 LNHDA and CDR2 SQIVND (reference sequence). This CDR3 spans 13 amino acids. Here the CDR3 reads CASSIQAPGEQYF. Written as DNA, the CDR3 is TGTGCCAGTAGTATACAGGCCCCTGGGGAGCAGTACTTC.

In its sample, this clone was seen once. The chain uses TRBV5-1 and TRBJ1-2, with TRBD1 identical over 9 bases. V shed 3 bases, J shed 5 bases, and the junction held 8 bases outside the gene matches. This CDR3 comprises 15 residues. Germline loops: CDR1 SGHRS, CDR2 YFSETQ. The CDR3 protein is CASSSTGGAGYGYTF. CDR3 bases: TGCGCCAGCAGCTCCACAGGGGGCGCGGGGTATGGCTACACCTTC.

The chain carries TRBV27 and TRBJ2-1; a weak D match, TRBD1 (6 bases). The CDR3 contains 15 residues. Germline V gene lookup returns CDR1 MNHEY and CDR2 SMNVEV (reference sequence). Trimming cost V 3 bases and J 5 bases, with 14 bases left between them. The CDR3 DNA reads as TGTGCCAGCAGTTTGGGGGCACCAGGAGACAATGAGCAGTTCTTC. Its translation is CASSLGAPGDNEQFF.

The J gene is TRBJ2-3, the V gene TRBV5-4, with D perhaps TRBD1 (6 bases). V lost 0 bases and J 4 bases, leaving 9 bases between the germline ends. Looked up from germline, CDR1 is SGHNT and CDR2 is YYREEE (reference sequence). The CDR3 is made up of 14 amino acids. The CDR3 spells CASSLGGGSDTQYF. The CDR3 DNA reads TGTGCCAGCAGCTTGGGTGGGGGCTCAGATACGCAGTATTTT.

The chain couples TRBV28 to TRBJ2-7; D ambiguous. The V end was cut by 4 bases, the J end by 6 bases, with 10 bases between. The CDR3 is 12 amino acids. Germline V gene data show CDR1 as MDHEN and CDR2 as SYDVKM. CDR3: CASSSSLFEQYF. CDR3 nucleotide sequence: TGTGCCAGCAGTTCCTCCCTCTTCGAGCAGTACTTC.

V and J are TRBV9 and TRBJ2-7, with 7 positions matching TRBD2. CDR1 is SGDLS, CDR2 YYNGEE, per germline. V was pared by 0 bases and J by 6 bases, with 3 bases of the junction left unmatched. This CDR3 is 13 amino acids long. CDR3 protein: CASSVDGRSEQYF. The CDR3 DNA sequence: TGTGCCAGCAGCGTAGACGGGAGGTCCGAGCAGTACTTC.

The gene calls are TRBV10-3 and TRBJ2-3; 9 positions agree with TRBD1. Germline V gene sequence: CDR1 ENHRY, CDR2 SYGVKD. CDR3 length: 14 residues. J was trimmed by 4 bases and V by 10 bases; bases with no gene match: 9. CDR3 sequence (DNA): TGTGCCACCTTAGGACAGGGGTTCCCAGATACGCAGTATTTT. Translated: CATLGQGFPDTQYF.

The chain employs TRBV5-1 and TRBJ2-3; 13 nucleotides align to TRBD2. Germline loops: CDR1 SGHRS, CDR2 YFSETQ. V gave up 3 bases and J gave up 4 bases; unmatched junction bases: 5. CDR3 length: 16 amino acids. The CDR3 spells CASSSGLAGPSDTQYF. DNA for the CDR3: TGCGCCAGCAGCTCGGGACTAGCGGGGCCATCAGATACGCAGTATTTT.

The V call is TRBV6-5, the J call TRBJ1-1, with D perhaps TRBD1 (6 bases). V lost 7 bases, J lost 5 bases, and 14 bases lay in between. Per the germline V gene, CDR1 is MNHEY and CDR2 is SVGAGI. The CDR3 is 13 amino acids. The CDR3 is CASILERGTEAFF. In nucleotides, the CDR3 is TGTGCCAGCATCTTAGAAAGGGGGACTGAAGCTTTCTTT.

This clone was counted a few times. This sequence joins TRBV5-4 and TRBJ1-1; TRBD1 matches at 8 bases. CDR1 SGHNT and CDR2 YYREEE come from the germline V gene (reference sequence). The V gene end was trimmed by 3 bases and the J gene end by 5 bases; junction bases not matched to a gene: 3. This CDR3 is built from 13 residues. CDR3 residues: CASSSDRGTEAFF. For the CDR3, the DNA is TGTGCCAGCAGCTCAGACAGGGGAACTGAAGCTTTCTTT.

The chain recombines TRBV19 with TRBJ2-5; D may be TRBD1 (5 bases). V was cut by 3 bases and J by 5 bases, with 10 bases left in between. Germline assignment: CDR1 LNHDA and CDR2 SQIVND (reference sequence). The CDR3 consists of 13 residues. CDR3 DNA sequence: TGTGCCAGTAGTATGGCAGGGTTTGAGACCCAGTACTTC. It translates to CASSMAGFETQYF.

This clone was seen a single time. J is TRBJ2-3 and V is TRBV3-1 (or the pseudogene TRBV3-2), with TRBD2 as a possible D gene (7 bases). The V gene lost 3 bases and the J gene lost 2 bases, with 18 bases spanning the gap. The CDR3 loop spans 17 amino acids. Germline V CDR1 and CDR2: LGHDT, YNNKEL (reference sequence). In DNA form, the CDR3 reads TGTGCCAGCAGCCAGTTTAGGGGGGGAGGTACCACAGATACGCAGTATTTT. It encodes CASSQFRGGGTTDTQYF.

In its sample, this clone was seen many times. The V and J genes are TRBV6-5 and TRBJ2-2, with TRBD1 matching 8 bases. Looked up from germline, CDR1 is MNHEY and CDR2 is SVGAGI. V dropped 4 bases and J dropped 3; count of bases not matched to a gene: 4. The CDR3 runs to 15 residues. This chain's CDR3 is CASSLHRGDTGELFF. DNA of the CDR3: TGTGCCAGCAGTTTACACAGGGGGGACACCGGGGAGCTGTTTTTT.